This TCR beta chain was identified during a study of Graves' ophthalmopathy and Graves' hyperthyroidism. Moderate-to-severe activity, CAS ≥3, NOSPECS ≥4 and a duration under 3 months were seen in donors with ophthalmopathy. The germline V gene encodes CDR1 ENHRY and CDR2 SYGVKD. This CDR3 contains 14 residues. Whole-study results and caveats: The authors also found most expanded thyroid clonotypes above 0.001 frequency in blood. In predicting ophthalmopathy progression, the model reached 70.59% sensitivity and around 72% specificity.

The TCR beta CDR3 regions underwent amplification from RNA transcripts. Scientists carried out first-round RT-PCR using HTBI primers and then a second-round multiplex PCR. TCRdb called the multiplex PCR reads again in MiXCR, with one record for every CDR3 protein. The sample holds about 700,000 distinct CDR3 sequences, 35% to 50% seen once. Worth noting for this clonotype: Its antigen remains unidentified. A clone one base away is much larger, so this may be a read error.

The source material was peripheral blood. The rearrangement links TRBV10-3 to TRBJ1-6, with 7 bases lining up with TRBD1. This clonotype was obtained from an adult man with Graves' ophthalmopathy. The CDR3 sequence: CAINPGQFNSPPHF. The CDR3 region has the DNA TGTGCCATCAACCCGGGACAGTTTAATTCACCCCCCCACTTT.